This T cell receptor (beta chain) was retrieved from a study of beta chain features in type 1 diabetes. Across the whole study: On cell yields, gender and age, patients and healthy donors were similar.

Trimming took 2 bases from V and 3 from J; bases not matched to a gene: 7. The CDR3 extends over 16 amino acids. CDR1 is SEHNR, CDR2 FQNEAQ, per germline (reference sequence). This clone has more than one count but fewer than ten. The whole isolated RNA underwent reverse transcription, so sequencing captured expressed TCRB transcripts. Profiled with immunoSEQ multiplex PCR; TCRdb holds only in-frame clones, not every one. The table records hundreds of thousands of clones, around an eighth of them present only once. The V call is TRBV7-9, the J call TRBJ1-3, with 7 positions matching TRBD1. The source material was naive CD4+ T cells from blood. This TCR derives from a man between 18 and 35 years old in good health. The CDR3 DNA is TGTGCCAGCAGCTTATTACAGGGGAGTATTGGAAACACCATATATTTT. Residues: CASSLLQGSIGNTIYF. The full variable domain, with the rest looked up from reference TRBV7-9 and TRBJ1-3, is DTGVSQNPRHKITKRGQNVTFRCDPISEHNRLYWYRQTLGQGPEFLTYFQNEAQLEKSRLLSDRFSAERPKGSFSTLEIQRTEQGDSAMYLCASSLLQGSIGNTIYFGEGSWLTVV.